A single sample gave rise to the 8 T cell receptor beta chains below, sequenced in a study of blood T cell repertoires in COVID-19. Sequenced by immunoSEQ multiplex PCR; TCRdb stores in-frame clones only, minus some. The data show some 460,000 clones, approximately 90% seen once. The sample consisted of PBMCs or T cells enriched from blood (not recorded which). The receptor set was obtained from a woman younger than 35 with acute COVID-19.

The chain recombines TRBV6-5 with TRBJ1-4; 7 bases agree with TRBD1. CDR1 is MNHEY and CDR2 is SVGAGI in the germline V gene. V shed 2 bases and J 10 bases; nucleotides not matched to a gene: 7. This CDR3 comprises 14 residues. The CDR3 sequence is CASSYRDSEGKLFF. The CDR3 coding sequence is TGTGCCAGCAGTTACAGGGACAGTGAAGGAAAACTGTTTTTT.

CDR3 bases: TGTGCCAGCACCCACAGGGAATCCACAGATACGCAGTATTTT. Its translation is CASTHRESTDTQYF. The gene calls are TRBV6-5 and TRBJ2-3; tentative D call: TRBD1 (6 bases). The germline CDR1 and CDR2 sequences are MNHEY and SVGAGI. V was shortened by 7 bases and J by 2 bases, with 13 bases between the two germline ends. The CDR3 length is 14 residues.

The chain carries TRBV27 and TRBJ1-5, with TRBD1 as a possible D gene (5 bases). V lost 7 bases, J lost 1 base, and 14 bases lay in between. Germline CDR1 is MNHEY and CDR2 is SMNVEV (reference sequence). This CDR3 is 15 amino acids long. In nucleotides, the CDR3 is TGTGCCAGCATGCTGACGGCAGGGAGCAATCAGCCCCAGCATTTT. Its translation is CASMLTAGSNQPQHF.

J is TRBJ1-1 and V is TRBV7-2; possibly TRBD1 for D (6 bases). Trimming left V 3 bases short and J 4 bases short, with 9 bases between. Looked up from germline, CDR1 is SGHTA and CDR2 is FQGNSA. The CDR3 has 13 residues. The CDR3: CASSFDRPTEAFF. The CDR3 DNA reads TGTGCCAGCAGCTTTGACAGGCCCACTGAAGCTTTCTTT.

The V call is TRBV6-5, the J call TRBJ2-3; D gene uncertain. The CDR3 extends over 14 amino acids. The germline V gene encodes CDR1 MNHEY and CDR2 SVGAGI. Trimming stripped 6 bases from V and 5 bases from J, with 15 bases between. CDR3 in amino acids: CASSLIPSKDTQYF. The CDR3 region has the DNA TGTGCCAGCAGCCTGATTCCCTCTAAAGATACGCAGTATTTT.

This chain joins TRBV19 and TRBJ1-1; perhaps TRBD1 as D (5 bases). There are 13 residues in the CDR3. Germline-derived CDR1 and CDR2 are LNHDA and SQIVND (reference sequence). The V gene lost 2 bases and the J gene lost 6 bases, with 10 bases spanning the gap. CDR3 nucleotides: TGTGCCAGTAGTATATGGGGCCTGGCTGAAGCTTTCTTT. Residues: CASSIWGLAEAFF.

This chain uses TRBV28 with TRBJ2-1; D remains ambiguous. The V and J ends lost 3 bases and 6 bases respectively, with 3 bases between them. The CDR3 covers 11 residues. The germline CDR1 and CDR2 sequences are MDHEN and SYDVKM. CDR3 sequence reads: CASSFRNEQFF. CDR3 DNA sequence: TGTGCCAGCAGTTTCCGCAATGAGCAGTTCTTC.

This sequence joins TRBV7-9 and TRBJ2-2; the D is unclear. V was clipped by 2 bases and J by 1 base, with 8 bases between them. The CDR3 is 15 residues long. CDR1 and CDR2 (germline): SEHNR, FQNEAQ (reference sequence). DNA of the CDR3: TGTGCCAGCAGCTTAATAATCAGGAACACCGGGGAGCTGTTTTTT. Its protein is CASSLIIRNTGELFF.